One and the same sample provided the 8 T cell receptor beta chains below, sequenced in a study of T cell repertoires and HLA-DP antigens. Their specific antigens are unknown. The protocol was immunoSEQ multiplex PCR, while the TCRdb copy is restricted to in-frame clones and leaves out a portion. The data hold tens of thousands of clones, with 80% observed a single time. Material for sequencing was CD4+ T cells from PBMCs. These receptors all stem from a man aged 55 to 69 in good health and CMV-seronegative.

V usage is TRBV9 and J usage is TRBJ2-2; TRBD1 is a possible D gene (6 bases). Trimming shortened V by 2 bases and J by 7 bases, and 9 bases separated the two germline ends. Germline loops: CDR1 SGDLS, CDR2 YYNGEE. The CDR3 is 13 amino acids. Here the CDR3 DNA reads TGTGCCAGCAGCGTCGGACAGCTCGGGGAGCTGTTTTTT. Protein sequence: CASSVGQLGELFF.

The rearrangement links TRBV4-3 to TRBJ1-3; D is unresolved. CDR3 length equals 17 residues. Trimming left V 0 bases short and J 0 bases short, with 12 bases between. Germline V CDR1 and CDR2: LGHNA, YSLEER. This CDR3 is CASSQERLNPSGNTIYF. For the CDR3, the DNA is TGCGCCAGCAGCCAAGAGCGCTTGAATCCCTCTGGAAACACCATATATTTT.

About this clone: It is unclear where the CDR3 begins or ends on the DNA, so no DNA is shown, and the CDR3 is as TCRdb lists it. The chain has TRBV28 and TRBJ2-6; TRBD2 is the table's D call and was not checked against the DNA. In germline, CDR1 is MDHEN, CDR2 SYDVKM. The CDR3 totals 15 residues, both ends included. The CDR3 protein is CASSPLTFGANVLTF.

The chain joins TRBV4-1 to TRBJ1-2; 7 bases map to TRBD1. CDR3 length: 16 residues. From germline, CDR1 is MGHRA and CDR2 YSYEKL. J gave up 5 bases and V 3 bases, and 12 bases lay outside the gene matches. The CDR3 is CASSQDLDRFKYGYTF. The CDR3 DNA follows: TGCGCCAGCAGCCAGGACTTGGACAGGTTCAAGTATGGCTACACCTTC.

V and J are TRBV7-3 and TRBJ2-1, with D perhaps matching TRBD1 or TRBD2 (5 bases each). V lost 2 bases and J lost 9, with 11 bases in between. Germline lookup yields CDR1 SGHTA and CDR2 FQGTGA. CDR3 length equals 13 residues. The CDR3 coding sequence is TGTGCCAGCAGCTTAGGGCCGGGGACTGAGCAGTTCTTC. Residues: CASSLGPGTEQFF.

This clone is a singleton in its sample. V is TRBV28 and J is TRBJ2-1; D unclear. Per germline, CDR1 MDHEN and CDR2 SYDVKM. This CDR3 has 15 residues. Trimming took off 4 bases at V and 1 base at J, with 11 bases between the two ends. In DNA, the CDR3 is TGTGCCAGCAGTTCCGGTGGGCTTTCCTACAATGAGCAGTTCTTC. It yields the protein CASSSGGLSYNEQFF.

The chain combines TRBV5-4 with TRBJ2-5; 11 positions match TRBD2. The CDR3 is made up of 17 amino acids. The germline V gene encodes CDR1 SGHNT and CDR2 YYREEE (reference sequence). V trimming: 1 base; J trimming: 1 base; junction bases outside the gene matches: 6. In DNA, the CDR3 is TGTGCCAGCAGCTTGACAGGTAGCGGGGGGGGCCAAGAGACCCAGTACTTC. Amino acids: CASSLTGSGGGQETQYF.

With regard to this clone: Being one base from a much bigger clone, this may be a read error. The chain combines TRBV28 with TRBJ2-7; the match to TRBD2 covers 8 bases. Unmatched junction bases numbered 11, after V lost 7 bases and J lost 3 bases. Germline assignment: CDR1 MDHEN and CDR2 SYDVKM. The CDR3 is 15 amino acids. The CDR3 loop reads CASTTPAGGIYEQYF. The CDR3 DNA follows: TGTGCCAGCACCACCCCTGCGGGGGGAATCTACGAGCAGTACTTC.